One TCR beta chain is described in this entry. Its antigen is undetermined. The junction departs from germline at one end; a sequencing error may be responsible. The data belong to a study of blood T cells in healthy people across ages. Overall study: Through template switching, about one barcoded beta molecule was captured per two T cells, as measured in model experiments.

Overall study results and limits: Older age went with lower TCR beta diversity per million T cells, in a roughly linear way. Estimated diversity that came from one million T cells was considered an underestimate.

For the second PCR, which ran for about 6 to 11 cycles, a sample-barcoded 5' primer and a J-beta primer mix were used. TCRdb ran MiXCR on the 5' RACE reads and lists one entry per CDR3 protein. Found here are roughly 1,500,000 distinct CDR3 sequences, approximately 42% of them singletons; the top ten hold 7.9%. Germline V gene lookup returns CDR1 SGHDN and CDR2 FVKESK. This CDR3 region has 13 residues. Per sample, extraction of total RNA gave at least 5.5 micrograms in every case. The source of this sequence is a woman between 18 and 30 years old in good health. Sequences were obtained from blood. The chain has TRBV14 and TRBJ1-2; no clear D gene. The CDR3 here is CASSQSKGYGFTF. The CDR3 nucleotides read TGTGCCAGCAGCCAATCCAAGGGTTATGGCTTCACCTTC.